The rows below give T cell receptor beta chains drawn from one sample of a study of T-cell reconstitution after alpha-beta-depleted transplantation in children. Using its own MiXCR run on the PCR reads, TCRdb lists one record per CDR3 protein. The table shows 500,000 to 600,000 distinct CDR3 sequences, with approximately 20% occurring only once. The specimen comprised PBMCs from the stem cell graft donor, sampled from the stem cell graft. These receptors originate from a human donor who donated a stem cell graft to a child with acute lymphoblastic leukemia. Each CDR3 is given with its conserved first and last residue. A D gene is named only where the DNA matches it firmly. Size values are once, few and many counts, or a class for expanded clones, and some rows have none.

CDR3 DNA: TGTGCCAGCAGCGTAGTACCGGGGGGGTACAATGAGCAGTTCTTC
CDR3 protein: CASSVVPGGYNEQFF
J gene: TRBJ2-1
V gene: TRBV9
clone size: few
D gene: TRBD2

CDR3 DNA: TGCGCCAGCAGCCTTTTGACAGGTCCCTACGAGCAGTACTTC
CDR3 protein: CASSLLTGPYEQYF
J gene: TRBJ2-7
V gene: TRBV5-1
clone size: few
D gene: NA

CDR3 DNA: TGTGCCACCGGACCCCGGGGACAGCTTTACTCTGGGGCCAACGTCCTGACTTTC
CDR3 protein: CATGPRGQLYSGANVLTF
J gene: TRBJ2-6
V gene: TRBV15
clone size: NA
D gene: TRBD1

CDR3 DNA: TGTGCCAGCAGCTTATGGGGGCTAGCGGTCTCCTACGAGCAGTACTTC
CDR3 protein: CASSLWGLAVSYEQYF
J gene: TRBJ2-7
V gene: TRBV7-2
clone size: few
D gene: NA

CDR3 DNA: TGCAGCGTTGAGGAGAACAGGGGTGAGAACACCGGGGAGCTGTTTTTT
CDR3 protein: CSVEENRGENTGELFF
J gene: TRBJ2-2
V gene: TRBV29-1
clone size: few
D gene: TRBD1

CDR3 DNA: TGTGCCATCAGGGGGATCTACAATGAGCAGTTCTTC
CDR3 protein: CAIRGIYNEQFF
J gene: TRBJ2-1
V gene: TRBV10-3
clone size: NA
D gene: NA

CDR3 DNA: TGCGCCAGCAGCTTGGAGGGGACAGGGAATGAAAAACTGTTTTTT
CDR3 protein: CASSLEGTGNEKLFF
J gene: TRBJ1-4
V gene: TRBV5-1
clone size: few
D gene: TRBD1

CDR3 DNA: TGCAGTGCTAGGTCCCGGGGGAGTGAGCAGTACTTC
CDR3 protein: CSARSRGSEQYF
J gene: TRBJ2-7
V gene: TRBV20-1
clone size: many
D gene: NA

CDR3 DNA: TGCGCCAGCAGGGTCTTCCCCGGGGTATTCGAGGATACGCAGTATTTT
CDR3 protein: CASRVFPGVFEDTQYF
J gene: TRBJ2-3
V gene: TRBV5-1
clone size: NA
D gene: NA

CDR3 DNA: TGTGCCAGCAGTGAACCTTCCAGAGCCAATGAGCAGTTCTTC
CDR3 protein: CASSEPSRANEQFF
J gene: TRBJ2-1
V gene: TRBV25-1
clone size: once
D gene: NA

CDR3 DNA: TGTGCCAGCAGCTTAAGTCTTTCAGGGGGCTCGGAAGCTTTCTTT
CDR3 protein: CASSLSLSGGSEAFF
J gene: TRBJ1-1
V gene: TRBV11-2
clone size: NA
D gene: TRBD1

CDR3 DNA: TGCGCCAGCAGCTTGGATGGGGACATGAACACTGAAGCTTTCTTT
CDR3 protein: CASSLDGDMNTEAFF
J gene: TRBJ1-1
V gene: TRBV5-1
clone size: NA
D gene: NA

CDR3 DNA: TGCGCCAGCAGCCAAGTTCTGAATCAGCCCCAGCATTTT
CDR3 protein: CASSQVLNQPQHF
J gene: TRBJ1-5
V gene: TRBV4-1
clone size: NA
D gene: NA

CDR3 DNA: TGCAGTGCTAGAGCCCTTGGGGGGCTGATAGCGGGAGGTGGAGTGGATGAGCAGTTCTTC
CDR3 protein: CSARALGGLIAGGGVDEQFF
J gene: TRBJ2-1
V gene: TRBV20-1
clone size: few
D gene: TRBD2

CDR3 DNA: TGTGCCATCAGTGACCTAGCGGGAGCCTACGAGCAGTACTTC
CDR3 protein: CAISDLAGAYEQYF
J gene: TRBJ2-7
V gene: TRBV10-3
clone size: few
D gene: TRBD2

CDR3 DNA: TGTGCCAGCAGACCGGGACTGGGCACAGATACGCAGTATTTT
CDR3 protein: CASRPGLGTDTQYF
J gene: TRBJ2-3
V gene: TRBV12-3/TRBV12-4
clone size: many
D gene: NA

CDR3 DNA: TGTGCCAGCAGCCCCGAGGGTGCCATCATTCTCCGGGGCTACACCTTC
CDR3 protein: CASSPEGAIILRGYTF
J gene: TRBJ1-2
V gene: TRBV12-3/TRBV12-4
clone size: NA
D gene: NA

CDR3 DNA: TGCGCCAGCAGCCAAGGGCAGAGGGGGGGGTACGAGCAGTACTTC
CDR3 protein: CASSQGQRGGYEQYF
J gene: TRBJ2-7
V gene: TRBV4-1
clone size: few
D gene: NA

CDR3 DNA: TGTGCCAGCTCACCTGGGACAGGGAGGGAGTTTATTAGCAATCAGCCCCAGCATTTT
CDR3 protein: CASSPGTGREFISNQPQHF
J gene: TRBJ1-5
V gene: TRBV18
clone size: NA
D gene: TRBD1

CDR3 DNA: TGCAGCGTTGAAAGAGGGACGGGAGGCTACACCTTC
CDR3 protein: CSVERGTGGYTF
J gene: TRBJ1-2
V gene: TRBV29-1
clone size: NA
D gene: NA

CDR3 DNA: TGCGCCAGCAGCTTCGGAGACAGGGGTACCAATGAGCAGTTCTTC
CDR3 protein: CASSFGDRGTNEQFF
J gene: TRBJ2-1
V gene: TRBV5-1
clone size: few
D gene: TRBD1

CDR3 DNA: TGTGCCAGCAGCTCCCCCGGGAGGGCGGCTGAAGCTTTCTTT
CDR3 protein: CASSSPGRAAEAFF
J gene: TRBJ1-1
V gene: TRBV7-9
clone size: few
D gene: NA

CDR3 DNA: TGTGCCAGCAGTTTGTGGAGGACAGGGGGCGCAGATACGCAGTATTTT
CDR3 protein: CASSLWRTGGADTQYF
J gene: TRBJ2-3
V gene: TRBV12-3/TRBV12-4
clone size: NA
D gene: TRBD1

CDR3 DNA: TGTGCCAGCAGCTTAGCGGGAGGCCACTCCTACGAGCAGTACTTC
CDR3 protein: CASSLAGGHSYEQYF
J gene: TRBJ2-7
V gene: TRBV7-9
clone size: NA
D gene: NA

CDR3 DNA: TGCGCCAGCAGCTTTAGCGTTAGCTCCTACAATGAGCAGTTCTTC
CDR3 protein: CASSFSVSSYNEQFF
J gene: TRBJ2-1
V gene: TRBV5-1
clone size: NA
D gene: NA

CDR3 DNA: TGCAGTGCTAGGGGACCCTCGAGGACTGAAGCTTTCTTT
CDR3 protein: CSARGPSRTEAFF
J gene: TRBJ1-1
V gene: TRBV20-1
clone size: few
D gene: NA

CDR3 DNA: TGTGCCAGTCGTCGCGAGATTGGTGGGGATGAGCAGTTCTTC
CDR3 protein: CASRREIGGDEQFF
J gene: TRBJ2-1
V gene: TRBV19
clone size: few
D gene: NA

CDR3 DNA: TGTGCCAGTAACAAGCGTCACCCAAAGAACACCGGGGAGCTGTTTTTT
CDR3 protein: CASNKRHPKNTGELFF
J gene: TRBJ2-2
V gene: TRBV19
clone size: NA
D gene: NA

CDR3 DNA: TGTGCCAGCAGCTACCGGGACAACTACGAGCAGTACTTC
CDR3 protein: CASSYRDNYEQYF
J gene: TRBJ2-7
V gene: TRBV12-3/TRBV12-4
clone size: NA
D gene: NA

CDR3 DNA: TGTGCCAGCAGCCAAGAAGCCGGACTTCTCTCCTACGAGCAGTACTTC
CDR3 protein: CASSQEAGLLSYEQYF
J gene: TRBJ2-7
V gene: TRBV3-1
clone size: NA
D gene: NA

CDR3 DNA: TGTGCCAGCAGCCCTCACAGCGGGAAAGACAATGAGCAGTTCTTC
CDR3 protein: CASSPHSGKDNEQFF
J gene: TRBJ2-1
V gene: TRBV13
clone size: NA
D gene: TRBD2